The present TCR beta chain was sequenced within a study of regulatory T cells in long-lasting Graves disease. Comment on this clonotype: Its target is not known. No conserved phenylalanine or tryptophan ends this CDR3, so it is likely a read error.

The CDR3 consists of 14 residues. The germline gives CDR1 MNHEY, CDR2 SVGEGT. Trimming took 5 bases from V and 3 from J, leaving 14 bases between them. Study-wide results and limits: Thyroid tissue went unstudied; only peripheral blood was examined. Limited samples may have lowered accuracy.

Construction of the TCR beta libraries employed iRepertoire HTBI primers in conjunction with Arm-PCR of CDR3 regions. TCRdb recomputed calls from the multiplex PCR reads with MiXCR, one row per CDR3 protein. This table holds approximately 470,000 distinct CDR3 sequences, less than 25% found once. Time point here: persistent/refractory GD, antithyroid drugs over 5 years with positive TRAb. PBMCs provided the RNA from which the TCR library was made. In this cohort, patients came from an endocrinology department located in Xi'an, China. The clonotype comes from a female donor with Graves disease. V usage is TRBV6-2 or TRBV6-3 and J usage is TRBJ2-7; possibly TRBD1 for D (6 bases). The source was peripheral blood mononuclear cells (PBMCs), collected when the disease was refractory, from a patient treated with antithyroid drugs. The CDR3 nucleotides read TGTGCCAGCAGTCCCCGACAGGTAGACTACGAGCAGTACCTC. Translation gives CASSPRQVDYEQYL.